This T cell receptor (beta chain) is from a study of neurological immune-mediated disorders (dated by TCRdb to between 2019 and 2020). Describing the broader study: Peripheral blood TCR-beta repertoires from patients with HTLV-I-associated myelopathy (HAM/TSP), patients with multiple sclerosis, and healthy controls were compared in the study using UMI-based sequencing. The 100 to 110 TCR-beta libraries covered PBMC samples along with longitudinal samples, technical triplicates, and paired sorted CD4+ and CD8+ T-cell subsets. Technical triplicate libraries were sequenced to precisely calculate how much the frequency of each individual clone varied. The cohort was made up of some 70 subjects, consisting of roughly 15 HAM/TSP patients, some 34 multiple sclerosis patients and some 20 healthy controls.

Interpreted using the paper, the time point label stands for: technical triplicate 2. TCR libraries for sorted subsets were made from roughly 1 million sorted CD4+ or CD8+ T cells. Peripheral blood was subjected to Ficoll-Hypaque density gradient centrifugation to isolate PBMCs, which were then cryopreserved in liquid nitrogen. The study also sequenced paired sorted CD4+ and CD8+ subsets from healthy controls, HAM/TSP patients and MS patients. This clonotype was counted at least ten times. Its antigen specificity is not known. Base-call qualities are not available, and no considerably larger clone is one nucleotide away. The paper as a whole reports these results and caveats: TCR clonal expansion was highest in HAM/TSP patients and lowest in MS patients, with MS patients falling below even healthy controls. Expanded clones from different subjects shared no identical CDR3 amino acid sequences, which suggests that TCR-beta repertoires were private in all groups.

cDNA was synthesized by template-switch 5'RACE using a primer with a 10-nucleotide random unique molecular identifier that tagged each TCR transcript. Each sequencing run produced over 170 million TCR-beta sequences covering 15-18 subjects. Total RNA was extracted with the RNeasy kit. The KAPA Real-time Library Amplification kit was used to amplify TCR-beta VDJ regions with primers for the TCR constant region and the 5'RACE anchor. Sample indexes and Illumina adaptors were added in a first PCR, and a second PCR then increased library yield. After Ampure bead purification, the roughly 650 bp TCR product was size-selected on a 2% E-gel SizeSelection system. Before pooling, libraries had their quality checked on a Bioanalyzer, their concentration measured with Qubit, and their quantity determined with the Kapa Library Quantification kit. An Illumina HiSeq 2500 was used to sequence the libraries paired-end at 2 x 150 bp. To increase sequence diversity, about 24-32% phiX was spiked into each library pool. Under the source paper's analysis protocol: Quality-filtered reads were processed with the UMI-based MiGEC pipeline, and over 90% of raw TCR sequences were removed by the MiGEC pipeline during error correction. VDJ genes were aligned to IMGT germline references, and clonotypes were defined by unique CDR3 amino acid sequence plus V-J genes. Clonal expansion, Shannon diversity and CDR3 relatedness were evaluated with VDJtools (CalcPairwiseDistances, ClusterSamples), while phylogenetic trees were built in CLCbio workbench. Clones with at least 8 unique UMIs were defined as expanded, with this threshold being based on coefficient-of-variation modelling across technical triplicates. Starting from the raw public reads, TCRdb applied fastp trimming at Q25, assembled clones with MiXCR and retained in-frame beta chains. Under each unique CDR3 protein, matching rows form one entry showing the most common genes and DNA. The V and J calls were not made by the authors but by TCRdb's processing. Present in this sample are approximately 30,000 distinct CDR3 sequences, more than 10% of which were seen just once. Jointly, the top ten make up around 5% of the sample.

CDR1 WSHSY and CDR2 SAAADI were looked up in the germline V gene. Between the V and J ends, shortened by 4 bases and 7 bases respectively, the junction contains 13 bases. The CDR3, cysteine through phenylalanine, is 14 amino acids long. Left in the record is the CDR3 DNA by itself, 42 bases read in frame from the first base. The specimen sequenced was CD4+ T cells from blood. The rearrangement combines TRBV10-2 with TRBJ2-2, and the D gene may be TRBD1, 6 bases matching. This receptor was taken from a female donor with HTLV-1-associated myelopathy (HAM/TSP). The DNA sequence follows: TGCGCCAGCAGTGTATCAGGGGTGAACGGGGAGCTGTTTTTT. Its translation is CASSVSGVNGELFF.